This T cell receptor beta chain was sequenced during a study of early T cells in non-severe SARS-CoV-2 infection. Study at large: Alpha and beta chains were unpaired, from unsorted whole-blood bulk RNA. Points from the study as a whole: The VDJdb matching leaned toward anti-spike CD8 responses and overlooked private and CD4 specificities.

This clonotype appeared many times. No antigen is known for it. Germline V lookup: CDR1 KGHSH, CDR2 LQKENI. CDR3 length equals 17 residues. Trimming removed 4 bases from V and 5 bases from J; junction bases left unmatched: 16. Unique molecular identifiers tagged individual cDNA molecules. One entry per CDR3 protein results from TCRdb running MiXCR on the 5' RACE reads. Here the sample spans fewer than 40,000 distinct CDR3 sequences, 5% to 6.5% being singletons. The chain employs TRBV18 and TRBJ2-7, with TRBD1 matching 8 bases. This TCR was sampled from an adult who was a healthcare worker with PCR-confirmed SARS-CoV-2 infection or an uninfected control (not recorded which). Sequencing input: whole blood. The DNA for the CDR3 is TGTGCCAGCTCACTCAGGGGGCAGGTCTCGGGATACCACGAGCAGTACTTC. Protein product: CASSLRGQVSGYHEQYF.